Listed here are 21 T cell receptor beta chains from one sample, sequenced in a study of regulatory T cells in long-lasting Graves disease. CDR3-region Arm-PCR and iRepertoire HTBI primers produced the TCR beta libraries. From the multiplex PCR reads, TCRdb called clonotypes with MiXCR, one entry per CDR3 protein. The sample lists 550,000 to 600,000 distinct CDR3 sequences, roughly 15% occurring once. As for time point: newly diagnosed GD, antithyroid drugs for less than 3 months. The authors made the TCR library using RNA they extracted from PBMCs. These same data were also listed under a study on T cells in Graves' hyperthyroidism and ophthalmopathy.

The material sequenced was peripheral blood mononuclear cells (PBMCs), taken at new diagnosis, from a patient treated with antithyroid drugs. These receptors originate from a man younger than 35 with Graves disease.

At least ten counts were recorded for this clonotype. The chain carries TRBV11-2 and TRBJ2-1; no reliable D call. CDR1 SGHAT and CDR2 FQNNGV come from the germline V gene. The CDR3 covers 14 residues. Trimming pared 5 bases from V and 0 bases from J, leaving 8 bases between. The CDR3 nucleotides are TGTGCCAGCAGCACCTGGGGCTCCTACAATGAGCAGTTCTTC. Protein product: CASSTWGSYNEQFF.

This clonotype has at least ten counts. V usage is TRBV28 and J usage is TRBJ1-1, with D uncertain. There are 15 residues in the CDR3. The V gene's germline CDR1 is MDHEN and CDR2 SYDVKM. V lost 5 bases, J lost 1 base, and 14 bases lay in between. Here the CDR3 reads CASSPPINGNTEAFF. In DNA form, the CDR3 reads TGTGCCAGCAGTCCCCCGATAAACGGGAACACTGAAGCTTTCTTT. Supplemented by reference TRBV28 and TRBJ1-1, the full variable domain reads DVKVTQSSRYLVKRTGEKVFLECVQDMDHENMFWYRQDPGLGLRLIYFSYDVKMKEKGDIPEGYSVSREKKERFSLILESASTNQTSMYLCASSPPINGNTEAFFGQGTRLTVV.

The chain has TRBV28 and TRBJ1-6; 8 bases fit TRBD1. CDR1 is MDHEN, CDR2 SYDVKM, per germline. The CDR3 loop spans 17 amino acids. The V segment lost 4 bases and the J segment 5 bases; nucleotides outside the gene matches: 10. CDR3 loop: CASSSPPGTGDNSPLHF. The DNA of the CDR3 is TGTGCCAGCAGTTCTCCCCCCGGGACAGGAGATAATTCACCCCTCCACTTT. Drawing the rest from reference TRBV28 and TRBJ1-6, the complete variable domain is DVKVTQSSRYLVKRTGEKVFLECVQDMDHENMFWYRQDPGLGLRLIYFSYDVKMKEKGDIPEGYSVSREKKERFSLILESASTNQTSMYLCASSSPPGTGDNSPLHFGNGTRLTVT.

The sample holds many counts of this clonotype. The chain combines TRBV7-9 with TRBJ2-5; 9 bases align to TRBD1. With V trimmed by 0 bases and J by 6 bases, 2 bases remained unmatched. The length of the CDR3 is 14 residues. CDR1 and CDR2 from the germline V gene are SEHNR and FQNEAQ (reference sequence). The CDR3 sequence is CASSLAGTGKTQYF. The CDR3 DNA follows: TGTGCCAGCAGCTTAGCCGGGACAGGGAAGACCCAGTACTTC.

This clonotype was observed a handful of times. The J gene is TRBJ1-4, the V gene TRBV5-1; D remains unclear. The CDR3 has 15 amino acids. Germline V gene data show CDR1 as SGHRS and CDR2 as YFSETQ. V shed 0 bases and J shed 8 bases, with 14 bases lying between them. The CDR3: CASSLGSLAGEKLFF. The CDR3 bases are TGCGCCAGCAGCTTGGGTTCGCTGGCGGGCGAAAAACTGTTTTTT.

This clonotype was detected a few times. The chain carries TRBV19 and TRBJ1-5; D is possibly TRBD1 (5 bases). V lost 8 bases and J 1 base, leaving 15 bases between the germline ends. The CDR3 is 15 amino acids. Germline CDR1 reads LNHDA; CDR2 reads SQIVND (reference sequence). In nucleotides, the CDR3 is TGTGCCAGTGGTCCGCTAAGGGACAGCAATCAGCCCCAGCATTTT. Its translation is CASGPLRDSNQPQHF. The variable domain in full, with the rest retrieved from reference TRBV19 and TRBJ1-5, is DGGITQSPKYLFRKEGQNVTLSCEQNLNHDAMYWYRQDPGQGLRLIYYSQIVNDFQKGDIAEGYSVSREKKESFPLTVTSAQKNPTAFYLCASGPLRDSNQPQHFGDGTRLSIL.

This clonotype was observed a few times. The V gene is TRBV5-6, the J gene TRBJ1-1, with 9 bases identical to TRBD1. This CDR3 spans 13 amino acids. CDR1 and CDR2 from the germline V gene are SGHDT and YYEEEE. The V and J ends lost 5 bases and 7 bases, in that order; junction bases with no gene match: 6. CDR3 DNA: TGTGCCAGCAGGGCCACAGGGGGCCTTGAAGCTTTCTTT. This codes for CASRATGGLEAFF.

This clonotype was found a few times. V and J are TRBV29-1 and TRBJ1-1; tentative D call: TRBD1 (6 bases). V lost 7 bases and J 2 bases, leaving 20 bases between the germline ends. CDR1 is SQVTM, CDR2 ANQGSEA, per germline. The CDR3 runs 15 residues. The DNA for the CDR3 is TGCAGCGCCTGGGGGGGGGCGCCGGGTAACACTGAAGCTTTCTTT. Its protein is CSAWGGAPGNTEAFF.

On this clonotype: A read error may explain this, as a much larger clone is one base away. The chain combines TRBV30 with TRBJ2-3; 10 nucleotides match TRBD2. Germline V lookup: CDR1 GTSNPN, CDR2 SVGIG (reference sequence). V lost 7 bases, J lost 3 bases, and 4 bases stayed unmatched. CDR3 length: 13 residues. CDR3 loop: CALQAGGTDTQYF. CDR3 nucleotides: TGTGCCTTGCAAGCGGGAGGGACAGATACGCAGTATTTT.

This clonotype occurred many times. V gene TRBV2 combines with J gene TRBJ1-5, with 7 nucleotides matching TRBD1. The germline CDR1 and CDR2 sequences are SNHLY and FYNNEI. J lost 5 bases, V lost 0 bases, and 1 base had no gene match. This CDR3 region has 14 residues. The CDR3 here is CASSEATGDQPQHF. The CDR3 DNA reads TGTGCCAGCAGTGAAGCCACAGGGGATCAGCCCCAGCATTTT.

This clonotype occurred a few times. One base away lies a much larger clone, so this may be a sequencing read error. The V and J genes are TRBV28 and TRBJ1-2, with D hard to call. CDR3 size: 11 residues. Germline V gene lookup returns CDR1 MDHEN and CDR2 SYDVKM. Trimming cost V 4 bases and J 7 bases, with 7 bases left between them. The CDR3: CASSSKGGYTF. In DNA, the CDR3 is TGTGCCAGCAGTTCTAAAGGTGGCTACACCTTC.

This clonotype turned up a few times. This chain connects TRBV29-1 to TRBJ2-7, with 9 nucleotides matching TRBD1. Germline-derived CDR1 and CDR2 are SQVTM and ANQGSEA. CDR3 length equals 14 residues. With 2 bases clipped from V and 3 bases from J, the junction kept 5 bases outside the gene matches. The CDR3 DNA sequence: TGCAGCGTTGAAACCAGGGACAGGGTCTACGAGCAGTACTTC. Translated: CSVETRDRVYEQYF.

This clonotype was recorded a few times. Because the CDR3 is missing its conserved closing phenylalanine or tryptophan, this is likely a read error. The gene calls are TRBV20-1 and TRBJ2-3, with a weak D call TRBD2 (6 bases). Trimming shortened V by 6 bases and J by 4 bases, and 20 bases separated the two germline ends. CDR1 and CDR2 from the germline V gene are DFQATT and SNEGSKA (reference sequence). This CDR3 has 15 amino acids. CDR3 nucleotides: TGCAGTGCCCGTCTATCGGGACTCCCGGCAGATACGCAGTATCTT. Translation gives CSARLSGLPADTQYL.

The J gene is TRBJ1-1, the V gene TRBV12-3 or TRBV12-4; D is unresolved. Trimming pared 3 bases from V and 8 bases from J, leaving 7 bases between. The CDR3 has 11 residues. CDR3 loop: CASSFAREAFF. The CDR3 coding sequence is TGTGCCAGCAGTTTCGCCAGGGAAGCTTTCTTT.

This clonotype was seen repeatedly, ten times or more. This chain joins TRBV7-9 and TRBJ2-3; 9 positions agree with TRBD2. The J segment lost 4 bases and the V segment lost 5 bases, leaving 10 bases of the junction unmatched. The CDR3 runs 16 residues. Germline lookup yields CDR1 SEHNR and CDR2 FQNEAQ (reference sequence). CDR3 sequence reads: CASSPPSGKGADTQYF. The DNA of the CDR3 is TGTGCCAGCAGCCCCCCTAGCGGGAAGGGTGCAGATACGCAGTATTTT. Looking up the rest from reference TRBV7-9 and TRBJ2-3 gives the full variable domain: DTGVSQNPRHKITKRGQNVTFRCDPISEHNRLYWYRQTLGQGPEFLTYFQNEAQLEKSRLLSDRFSAERPKGSFSTLEIQRTEQGDSAMYLCASSPPSGKGADTQYFGPGTRLTVL.

The V call is TRBV6-5, the J call TRBJ2-2; 9 bases are a match to TRBD2. The CDR3 loop spans 17 amino acids. After removal of 1 base from V and 4 bases from J, the junction contained 7 bases not matched to a gene. The germline V gene has CDR1 MNHEY and CDR2 SVGAGI. The CDR3 protein is CASSYWASGTGTGELFF. The CDR3 nucleotides are TGTGCCAGCAGTTACTGGGCTAGCGGGACGGGCACCGGGGAGCTGTTTTTT.

V is TRBV5-6 and J is TRBJ1-5; 7 nucleotides agree with TRBD1. J lost 1 base, V lost 4 bases, and 14 bases had no gene match. The CDR3 loop spans 18 amino acids. In germline, CDR1 is SGHDT, CDR2 YYEEEE. Here the CDR3 reads CASSLTRGGVWSNQPQHF. CDR3 bases: TGTGCCAGCAGCCTTACCCGAGGGGGCGTTTGGAGCAATCAGCCCCAGCATTTT.

This clonotype was seen a few times. This chain joins TRBV20-1 and TRBJ2-7; a possible D gene is TRBD2 (5 bases). The CDR3 is made up of 17 amino acids. V lost 5 bases, J lost 0 bases, and 23 bases lay in between. Germline CDR1 and CDR2: DFQATT and SNEGSKA (reference sequence). The CDR3 is CSAGCGYYSVDSYEQYF. CDR3 nucleotides: TGCAGTGCTGGCTGCGGATACTATAGCGTCGACTCCTACGAGCAGTACTTC.

The V and J genes are TRBV28 and TRBJ2-5, with D uncertain. The ends were cut back, 5 bases at V and 2 bases at J, with 12 bases in the middle. Germline V lookup: CDR1 MDHEN, CDR2 SYDVKM. The length of the CDR3 is 14 residues. This CDR3 reads CASSTSSVQETQYF. In DNA, the CDR3 is TGTGCCAGCAGTACCAGCAGCGTACAAGAGACCCAGTACTTC.

This clonotype has at least ten counts. V is TRBV20-1 and J is TRBJ2-3, with D uncertain. The CDR3 has 14 residues. The V end lost 5 bases, the J end lost 0 bases, and 12 bases lay between the germline ends. Germline assignment: CDR1 DFQATT and CDR2 SNEGSKA (reference sequence). The CDR3 DNA follows: TGCAGTGCTTGGGTCGGGCCAAGCACAGATACGCAGTATTTT. Protein: CSAWVGPSTDTQYF.

This clonotype appeared many times. V is TRBV7-9 and J is TRBJ1-1; D ambiguous. V lost 1 base and J 2 bases, leaving 8 bases between the germline ends. This CDR3 is built from 14 residues. CDR1 is SEHNR and CDR2 is FQNEAQ in the germline V gene (reference sequence). This CDR3 is CASSLESINTEAFF. The CDR3 DNA follows: TGTGCCAGCAGCTTAGAATCGATCAACACTGAAGCTTTCTTT. Variable domain in full (rest from reference TRBV7-9 and TRBJ1-1): DTGVSQNPRHKITKRGQNVTFRCDPISEHNRLYWYRQTLGQGPEFLTYFQNEAQLEKSRLLSDRFSAERPKGSFSTLEIQRTEQGDSAMYLCASSLESINTEAFFGQGTRLTVV.